Shown below are 22 T cell receptor beta chains from a single sample sequenced in a study of cytomegalovirus exposure and HLA in healthy donors (TCRdb year 2017). The library was made by the immunoSEQ multiplex PCR assay. TCRdb retrieved this table from immuneACCESS and kept in-frame rearrangements only. Not all clones are present; in checked studies, unresolved V genes account for under half, and no reason is known for the remainder. Across this sample there are 150,000 to 250,000 clones, with around 80% seen only once. The top ten clonotypes cover around 1.2% of the sample. Sequenced sample: PBMCs. The receptors here all came from a woman in her twenties or thirties in good health and CMV-seronegative.

The J gene is TRBJ1-2, the V gene TRBV29-1, with a weak D call TRBD1 (5 bases). Germline values: CDR1 SQVTM, CDR2 ANQGSEA. V lost 6 bases, J lost 12 bases, and 14 bases lay in between. CDR3 length equals 10 residues. The CDR3 DNA reads as TGCAGCGTCGAACAGAAGGGGCACACCTTC. Amino acids: CSVEQKGHTF.

This clone has ten or more counts. This chain uses TRBV27 with TRBJ2-3; 7 nucleotides align to TRBD2. Per germline, CDR1 MNHEY and CDR2 SMNVEV (reference sequence). V shed 2 bases and J 5 bases; nucleotides not matched to a gene: 7. This CDR3 contains 15 residues. CDR3 loop: CASSLGAGVGDTQYF. DNA for the CDR3: TGTGCCAGCAGTTTAGGCGCGGGGGTAGGAGATACGCAGTATTTT.

The chain employs TRBV7-9 and TRBJ1-4; D is unresolved. Germline lookup yields CDR1 SEHNR and CDR2 FQNEAQ (reference sequence). V was shortened by 6 bases and J by 3 bases, with 5 bases between the two germline ends. This CDR3 is 12 amino acids long. The CDR3 DNA reads TGTGCCAGCAGTCGTTCTAATGAAAAACTGTTTTTT. Protein: CASSRSNEKLFF.

The chain combines TRBV6-5 with TRBJ1-4; D is unresolved. With 0 bases removed from V and 7 bases from J, the gap between germline ends came to 12 bases. The CDR3 extends over 15 amino acids. The germline CDR1 and CDR2 sequences are MNHEY and SVGAGI. CDR3 nucleotides: TGTGCCAGCAGTTACTCGGGAGGGTCCGGTGAAAAACTGTTTTTT. Protein: CASSYSGGSGEKLFF.

The V call is TRBV29-1, the J call TRBJ2-1, with D possibly being TRBD2 (7 bases). The V gene's germline CDR1 is SQVTM and CDR2 ANQGSEA. The CDR3 loop spans 14 amino acids. The V and J ends lost 6 bases and 3 bases respectively, with 15 bases between them. The CDR3 here is CSVVGGGLYNEQFF. The CDR3 nucleotides are TGCAGCGTCGTTGGGGGGGGGCTCTACAATGAGCAGTTCTTC.

The V call is TRBV6-1, the J call TRBJ1-1; tentative D call: TRBD1 (6 bases). V gave up 8 bases and J gave up 0 bases, with 13 bases separating them. The CDR3 has 14 amino acids. CDR1 is MNHNS and CDR2 is SASEGT in the germline V gene. CDR3 residues: CASYLDRMNTEAFF. The CDR3 DNA follows: TGTGCCAGCTACCTGGACAGAATGAACACTGAAGCTTTCTTT.

The CDR3 region has the DNA TGCGCCAGCAGCCAGGACAGTTCCTACGAGCAGTACTTC. Its protein product is CASSQDSSYEQYF. The chain is built from TRBV5-1 and TRBJ2-7; D perhaps matches TRBD1 (6 bases). Trimming removed 4 bases from V and 1 base from J, with 9 bases in between. This CDR3 is built from 13 residues. Germline lookup yields CDR1 SGHRS and CDR2 YFSETQ.

This sequence joins TRBV7-9 and TRBJ2-3; 9 bases match TRBD2. V was clipped by 0 bases and J by 0 bases; unmatched bases: 7. Germline loops: CDR1 SEHNR, CDR2 FQNEAQ (reference sequence). The CDR3 length is 18 residues. The CDR3 sequence is CASSLASVSGGSTDTQYF. CDR3 DNA: TGTGCCAGCAGCTTAGCGTCGGTTAGCGGGGGTAGCACAGATACGCAGTATTTT.

This clone was found a few times. The rearrangement uses TRBV2 and TRBJ2-5; 9 bases are a match to TRBD1. The germline gives CDR1 SNHLY, CDR2 FYNNEI. The CDR3 sequence is 15 residues long. V lost 7 bases and J lost 4; bases outside the gene matches: 10. The CDR3 sequence is CASTPSGTGRETQYF. CDR3 in DNA: TGTGCCAGCACCCCCTCCGGGACAGGGAGAGAGACCCAGTACTTC.

The chain is built from TRBV4-1 and TRBJ1-1, with D hard to call. Between the trimmed V and J ends, which lost 3 bases and 3 bases, there was a span of 14 bases. The length of the CDR3 is 15 residues. The germline V gene has CDR1 MGHRA and CDR2 YSYEKL. CDR3 bases: TGCGCCAGCAGCCATAGCGAAAACCAATACACTGAAGCTTTCTTT. Protein: CASSHSENQYTEAFF.

V usage is TRBV5-1 and J usage is TRBJ1-3; D is uncertain. Germline CDR1 and CDR2: SGHRS and YFSETQ. V lost 5 bases and J 2 bases, leaving 11 bases between the germline ends. The CDR3 is 14 amino acids. Here the CDR3 DNA reads TGCGCCAGCAGTACGGACGGGACTGGAAACACCATATATTTT. This sequence encodes CASSTDGTGNTIYF.

There are many counts of this clone. The chain couples TRBV5-1 to TRBJ1-5, with 8 bases that match TRBD1. Germline CDR1 reads SGHRS; CDR2 reads YFSETQ. CDR3 length equals 16 residues. The trim removed 3 bases at V and 2 bases at J, leaving 7 bases unmatched. The CDR3 DNA reads as TGCGCCAGCAGCTGGACAGGGCTGAATGGCAATCAGCCCCAGCATTTT. It is translated as CASSWTGLNGNQPQHF.

This sequence joins TRBV5-4 and TRBJ2-3; a possible D gene is TRBD2 (7 bases). Per germline, CDR1 SGHNT and CDR2 YYREEE (reference sequence). V gave up 5 bases and J gave up 5 bases, with 18 bases separating them. The CDR3 sequence is 15 residues long. CDR3 coding DNA: TGTGCCAGCAGTCCGGGGGGCCCCTTTCAAGATACGCAGTATTTT. Translation: CASSPGGPFQDTQYF.

The chain uses TRBV28 and TRBJ1-1, with a possible D match to TRBD1 (5 bases). The CDR3 runs to 14 residues. Trimming took off 1 base at V and 2 bases at J, with 8 bases between the two ends. The V gene's germline CDR1 is MDHEN and CDR2 SYDVKM. CDR3 loop: CASSLYQGNTEAFF. CDR3 sequence (DNA): TGTGCCAGCAGTTTATATCAGGGAAACACTGAAGCTTTCTTT.

The CDR3 region is CASSLDLSSQYF. The CDR3 nucleotides are TGTGCCAGCAGCTTAGATCTCTCGTCCCAGTACTTC. This chain connects TRBV11-2 to TRBJ2-5; no definite D call. V lost 0 bases, J lost 9 bases, and 8 bases lay in between. The CDR3 runs 12 residues. Germline V gene lookup returns CDR1 SGHAT and CDR2 FQNNGV.

This clone has only one observation. The CDR3 loop reads CASSLGYRVRDEQFF. The DNA of the CDR3 is TGTGCCAGCAGCTTGGGGTACAGGGTTAGGGATGAGCAGTTCTTC. The chain recombines TRBV5-4 with TRBJ2-1; D is possibly TRBD1 (6 bases). In germline, CDR1 is SGHNT, CDR2 YYREEE (reference sequence). This CDR3 has 15 residues. Trimming cost V 0 bases and J 8 bases, with 15 bases left between them.

This clone was counted a few times. This chain uses TRBV19 with TRBJ1-6; no reliable D call. This CDR3 region has 14 residues. V gave up 2 bases and J gave up 6 bases, with 8 bases separating them. Germline V CDR1 and CDR2: LNHDA, SQIVND (reference sequence). The DNA for the CDR3 is TGTGCCAGTAGTATACAGCGCCCTAATTCACCCCTCCACTTT. It yields the protein CASSIQRPNSPLHF.

The J gene is TRBJ1-2, the V gene TRBV28, with 12 positions matching TRBD1. Per germline, CDR1 MDHEN and CDR2 SYDVKM. V trimming: 2 bases; J trimming: 4 bases; junction bases outside the gene matches: 2. This CDR3 is built from 15 residues. The CDR3 DNA is TGTGCCAGCAGTTTAGGGACAGGGGGCATCTATGGCTACACCTTC. It encodes CASSLGTGGIYGYTF.

The chain carries TRBV29-1 and TRBJ2-7; 9 nucleotides line up with TRBD2. J was trimmed by 6 bases and V by 4 bases; bases with no gene match: 7. The CDR3 spans 13 residues. The germline V gene encodes CDR1 SQVTM and CDR2 ANQGSEA. CDR3 region: CSVGSSGSSEQYF. CDR3 nucleotide sequence: TGCAGCGTTGGGAGTAGCGGGAGCTCCGAGCAGTACTTC.

The J gene is TRBJ2-7, the V gene TRBV21-1; whether TRBD1, the table's D call, matches the DNA was not checked. TRBV21-1 is designated a pseudogene. The CDR3 consists of 16 residues. The CDR3 reads CASSKERRGRLYEQYF. CDR3 DNA: TGTGCCAGCAGCAAAGAACGCAGGGGGCGACTCTACGAGCAGTACTTC.

This clone was detected a few times. The chain links TRBV9 to TRBJ1-2, with a weak D call TRBD1 (5 bases). The ends were cut back, 4 bases at V and 5 bases at J, with 18 bases in the middle. This CDR3 region has 15 residues. CDR1 is SGDLS, CDR2 YYNGEE, per germline. In nucleotides, the CDR3 is TGTGCCAGCAGCTCCTCAGGACAAGGTCGGTATGGCTACACCTTC. Protein product: CASSSSGQGRYGYTF.

The chain carries TRBV10-3 and TRBJ2-5; possible D gene TRBD1, 6 bases. V lost 1 base and J lost 0, with 9 bases in between. Germline V gene sequence: CDR1 ENHRY, CDR2 SYGVKD. CDR3 size: 15 residues. DNA of the CDR3: TGTGCCATCAGTGAGTACGGGACAAACCAAGAGACCCAGTACTTC. Protein sequence: CAISEYGTNQETQYF.